The clone carrying this T cell receptor beta chain came up many times. No antigen is known for it. Germline CDR1 reads MNHEY; CDR2 reads SMNVEV (reference sequence). The CDR3 spans 13 residues. Prepared TCR beta cDNA libraries contained unique molecular identifiers. Each sample of roughly 0.9 to 10 million input T cells yielded roughly 500,000 cDNA molecules, so each molecule approximated one T cell. Each CDR3 protein is one row after TCRdb ran MiXCR on the PCR reads. The sample holds over 150,000 distinct CDR3 sequences, 30% seen once. The data are from a study of post-analysis software for immune sequencing data. Study-wide points: Controls showed lower frequencies than patients for five TRBV segments, and TRBV5-6, TRBV5-1 and TRBV20-1 were among these.

This TCR came from a girl aged 5-17 years with multiple sclerosis. This rearrangement joins TRBV27 to TRBJ2-1; 13 positions match TRBD2. The sample consisted of blood. In DNA form, the CDR3 reads TGTGCTACGGGACTAGCGGGGTTCAATGAGCAGTTCTTC. Protein: CATGLAGFNEQFF.